The 22 T cell receptor beta chains below were found in one sample sequenced in a study of blood T cell repertoires in COVID-19. Clones were sequenced by immunoSEQ multiplex PCR, and TCRdb holds only the in-frame ones, with some missing. The sample carries roughly 410,000 clones, around 87% recorded once. Specimen: peripheral blood. Receptors were obtained from a woman between 55 and 75 years old with COVID-19, enrolled during active disease.

The chain couples TRBV30 to TRBJ1-4; TRBD1 might be the D (6 bases). Trimming shortened V by 4 bases and J by 7 bases, and 13 bases separated the two germline ends. Germline lookup yields CDR1 GTSNPN and CDR2 SVGIG (reference sequence). The CDR3 is 13 amino acids. CDR3 nucleotide sequence: TGTGCCTGGAACGGGCAGGGGTTTGAAAAACTGTTTTTT. This gives the protein CAWNGQGFEKLFF.

V usage is TRBV1 and J usage is TRBJ2-7; the table's TRBD1 call for D was not verified on the DNA. TRBV1 is a listed pseudogene. This CDR3 region has 15 residues. CDR3 protein: CTSSHHGQGAREQYF. In DNA, the CDR3 is TGCACCAGCAGCCATCACGGACAGGGGGCGCGAGAGCAGTACTTC.

The chain recombines TRBV18 with TRBJ2-7; 10 bases match TRBD2. The junction had 14 bases not matched to a gene; V was cut back by 3 bases and J by 6 bases. This CDR3 is 17 amino acids long. Germline CDR1 is KGHSH and CDR2 is LQKENI. CDR3 nucleotides: TGTGCCAGCTCACCCCCCCCCGGGAGCGGGGGGGCTGGCGAGCAGTACTTC. The encoded protein is CASSPPPGSGGAGEQYF.

The chain uses TRBV6-5 and TRBJ1-3; tentatively, D is TRBD1 (6 bases). The germline CDR1 and CDR2 sequences are MNHEY and SVGAGI. Trimming removed 4 bases at V and 2 bases at J, with 12 bases between. The CDR3 has 15 residues. CDR3 protein: CASSWRKGAGNTIYF. The DNA of the CDR3 is TGTGCCAGCAGTTGGCGGAAGGGGGCTGGAAACACCATATATTTT.

The V gene is TRBV13, the J gene TRBJ1-5; 7 nucleotides align to TRBD1. Germline CDR1 is PRHDT and CDR2 is FYEKMQ (reference sequence). V shed 0 bases, J shed 7 bases, and the junction held 6 bases outside the gene matches. The CDR3 runs 15 residues. As DNA, the CDR3 is TGTGCCAGCAGCTTAGGGGTGACAGGGACGCAGCCCCAGCATTTT. As protein: CASSLGVTGTQPQHF.

In nucleotides, the CDR3 is TGTGCCAGCGGCAGGGGGGTGGGTTATCAGCCCCAGCATTTT. Its protein product is CASGRGVGYQPQHF. The chain combines TRBV28 with TRBJ1-5; 7 nucleotides agree with TRBD1. Germline loops: CDR1 MDHEN, CDR2 SYDVKM. This CDR3 contains 14 residues. The junction had 9 bases not matched to a gene; V was cut back by 8 bases and J by 5 bases.

This chain uses TRBV6-6 with TRBJ1-5; D is undetermined. Trimming shortened V by 5 bases and J by 0 bases, and 20 bases separated the two germline ends. This CDR3 spans 18 amino acids. Germline-derived CDR1 and CDR2 are MNHNY and SVGAGI (reference sequence). The CDR3 DNA sequence: TGTGCCAGCAGTCCCGACAACGGGGTTAGGAGTAGCAATCAGCCCCAGCATTTT. This sequence encodes CASSPDNGVRSSNQPQHF.

The chain joins TRBV5-1 to TRBJ1-6, with TRBD1 as a possible D gene (5 bases). Per germline, CDR1 SGHRS and CDR2 YFSETQ. V was pared by 0 bases and J by 6 bases, with 7 bases between. The CDR3 totals 14 residues. This CDR3 reads CASSLEGANSPLHF. CDR3 coding DNA: TGCGCCAGCAGCTTGGAAGGGGCTAATTCACCCCTCCACTTT.

Comments on this clone: Other DNA sequences within the sample encode an identical CDR3. The chain recombines TRBV5-1 with TRBJ1-2; 8 nucleotides align to TRBD1. The junction had 3 bases not matched to a gene; V was cut back by 2 bases and J by 3 bases. Looked up from germline, CDR1 is SGHRS and CDR2 is YFSETQ. The CDR3 contains 14 residues. As DNA, the CDR3 is TGCGCCAGCAGCTTTCAGGGGGCAGACTATGGCTACACCTTC. It is translated as CASSFQGADYGYTF.

The chain has TRBV7-2 and TRBJ1-1, with TRBD1 as a possible D gene (5 bases). Germline values: CDR1 SGHTA, CDR2 FQGNSA. Deletions cut 2 bases from V and 4 bases from J, with 14 bases between. CDR3 length equals 15 residues. The CDR3 coding sequence is TGTGCCAGCAGCTTATGGGGGGACTCGAGCACTGAAGCTTTCTTT. It encodes CASSLWGDSSTEAFF.

This clone occurred once. This chain links TRBV6-5 with TRBJ1-6; D is uncertain. CDR1 is MNHEY, CDR2 SVGAGI, per germline. This CDR3 is built from 15 residues. Trimming pared 8 bases from V and 11 bases from J, leaving 22 bases between. The CDR3 DNA sequence: TGTGCCAGCTCCGAACGGGGTGAAGTCATTACACCCCTCCACTTT. Translation gives CASSERGEVITPLHF.

This chain joins TRBV3-1 (or the pseudogene TRBV3-2) and TRBJ2-6, with D tentatively TRBD2 (5 bases). The ends were cut back, 0 bases at V and 0 bases at J, with 9 bases in the middle. In germline, CDR1 is LGHDT, CDR2 YNNKEL (reference sequence). The CDR3 is made up of 17 amino acids. CDR3 nucleotides: TGTGCCAGCAGCCAAGAAGCCGGACTCTCTGGGGCCAACGTCCTGACTTTC. Protein: CASSQEAGLSGANVLTF.

This clone was recorded only once. The chain uses TRBV25-1 and TRBJ2-3; no definite D call. CDR1 and CDR2 from the germline V gene are MGHDK and SYGVNS. This CDR3 spans 13 amino acids. Trimming removed 1 base from V and 1 base from J, with 3 bases in between. CDR3: CASSELGTDTQYF. The CDR3 DNA reads as TGTGCCAGCAGTGAATTAGGCACAGATACGCAGTATTTT.

The V and J genes are TRBV27 and TRBJ2-2, with a weak D call TRBD1 (5 bases). Trimming took 5 bases from V and 6 from J, leaving 7 bases between them. Germline V gene lookup returns CDR1 MNHEY and CDR2 SMNVEV (reference sequence). This CDR3 is 12 amino acids long. The CDR3 DNA reads TGTGCCAGCAGTAGGGGATCCGGGGAGCTGTTTTTT. As protein: CASSRGSGELFF.

This clone has just a few counts. V usage is TRBV19 and J usage is TRBJ1-2; 9 bases match TRBD1. This CDR3 is built from 14 residues. V shed 7 bases and J 3 bases; nucleotides not matched to a gene: 6. Germline CDR1 and CDR2: LNHDA and SQIVND (reference sequence). The CDR3 sequence is CASKNRDRDYGYTF. CDR3 coding DNA: TGTGCCAGTAAAAACCGGGACAGGGACTATGGCTACACCTTC.

The V and J genes are TRBV5-1 and TRBJ1-2, with D tentatively TRBD1 (6 bases). V was shortened by 0 bases and J by 4 bases, with 13 bases between the two germline ends. The CDR3 length is 15 residues. Germline V lookup: CDR1 SGHRS, CDR2 YFSETQ. CDR3 nucleotides: TGCGCCAGCAGCTTGGGGGTAGGGGGTCTCTATGGCTACACCTTC. Translating gives CASSLGVGGLYGYTF.

A word on this clone: Other DNA sequences from this sample encode an identical CDR3 as well. The V call is TRBV19, the J call TRBJ1-5; 10 bases agree with TRBD1. In germline, CDR1 is LNHDA, CDR2 SQIVND (reference sequence). Losses at the gene ends were 10 bases for V and 4 bases for J; bases not matched to a gene: 4. The CDR3 runs to 13 residues. CDR3 protein: CATKDRGNQPQHF. DNA of the CDR3: TGTGCCACCAAGGACAGGGGGAATCAGCCCCAGCATTTT.

V and J are TRBV7-2 and TRBJ1-5; 9 bases are shared with TRBD1. V was pared by 2 bases and J by 5 bases, with 4 bases of the junction left unmatched. This CDR3 has 15 residues. From germline, CDR1 is SGHTA and CDR2 FQGNSA. The DNA of the CDR3 is TGTGCCAGCAGCTTACGACAGGGGGGGGATCAGCCCCAGCATTTT. Its protein product is CASSLRQGGDQPQHF. The full variable domain, in which reference TRBV7-2 and TRBJ1-5 provide the parts outside the CDR3, is GAGVSQSPSNKVTEKGKDVELRCDPISGHTALYWYRQSLGQGLEFLIYFQGNSAPDKSGLPSDRFSAERTGGSVSTLTIQRTQQEDSAVYLCASSLRQGGDQPQHFGDGTRLSIL.

The chain combines TRBV5-6 with TRBJ2-1; 13 nucleotides agree with TRBD2. Germline V gene lookup returns CDR1 SGHDT and CDR2 YYEEEE. CDR3 length: 17 amino acids. Unmatched junction bases numbered 2, after V lost 2 bases and J lost 0 bases. In DNA, the CDR3 is TGTGCCAGCAGCTTCACTAGCGGGGGGGCCTCCTACAATGAGCAGTTCTTC. Translating gives CASSFTSGGASYNEQFF. Filled out from reference TRBV5-6 and TRBJ2-1, the complete variable domain reads DAGVTQSPTHLIKTRGQQVTLRCSPKSGHDTVSWYQQALGQGPQFIFQYYEEEERQRGNFPDRFSGHQFPNYSSELNVNALLLGDSALYLCASSFTSGGASYNEQFFGPGTRLTVL.

The rearrangement links TRBV6-6 to TRBJ1-5, with 10 bases identical to TRBD1. The CDR3 consists of 16 residues. Germline CDR1 reads MNHNY; CDR2 reads SVGAGI (reference sequence). The V and J ends lost 6 bases and 1 base, in that order; junction bases with no gene match: 6. Here the CDR3 reads CASSWTGGSSNQPQHF. The CDR3 nucleotides are TGTGCCAGCAGCTGGACAGGGGGGAGCAGCAATCAGCCCCAGCATTTT.

This clone was observed a single time. This sequence joins TRBV19 and TRBJ2-3, with 10 bases that match TRBD1. The V gene's germline CDR1 is LNHDA and CDR2 SQIVND (reference sequence). The CDR3 is 16 residues long. The V gene end was trimmed by 7 bases and the J gene end by 3 bases; junction bases not matched to a gene: 10. The CDR3 region is CASTRWGQGNTDTQYF. As DNA, the CDR3 is TGTGCCAGTACCCGATGGGGACAGGGGAATACAGATACGCAGTATTTT.

This clone was observed a few times. The chain has TRBV6-1 and TRBJ2-7; D unclear. In germline, CDR1 is MNHNS, CDR2 SASEGT. The CDR3 loop spans 15 amino acids. Trimming pared 1 base from V and 2 bases from J, leaving 12 bases between. For the CDR3, the DNA is TGTGCCAGCAGTGAAGGGATCGGGTTAACCTACGAGCAGTACTTC. It yields the protein CASSEGIGLTYEQYF.